These T cell receptor beta chains were read from a single sample in a study of shared clonotypes between healthy human individuals. Profiling relied on immunoSEQ multiplex PCR, and the TCRdb table lists in-frame clones only, not all of them. Of over 1.5 million clones in the sample, 95% to 99% were seen once. Source material: naive CD4+ T cells sorted from blood. The source of these receptors is a young man in good health. CDR3s include the opening cysteine and the closing phenylalanine or tryptophan. D genes are given only for firm matches. Clone size is stated in some rows and not others, as once, few, many or a class when expanded.

>NA|TRBJ1-4|TRBV18|NA
CASSPSNRDEKLFF
TGTGCCAGCTCACCGTCCAACAGGGATGAAAAACTGTTTTTT
>TRBD2|TRBJ2-1|TRBV5-1|NA
CASSAGGLAGGNNEQFF
TGCGCCAGCAGCGCTGGCGGACTAGCGGGAGGGAACAATGAGCAGTTCTTC
>TRBD2|TRBJ2-1|TRBV6-5|NA
CASRSGNYNEQFF
TGTGCCAGCCGGAGCGGGAACTACAATGAGCAGTTCTTC
>NA|TRBJ2-2|TRBV11-3|NA
CASSSTDSGLFPGELFF
TGTGCCAGCAGCTCAACGGATAGTGGCCTATTCCCCGGGGAGCTGTTTTTT
>NA|TRBJ1-5|TRBV19|NA
CASSIGGNQPQHF
TGTGCCAGTAGTATAGGGGGCAATCAGCCCCAGCATTTT
>TRBD2|TRBJ2-7|TRBV25-1|NA
CASSPGLAGGSYEQYF
TGTGCCAGCAGTCCCGGACTAGCGGGAGGCTCCTACGAGCAGTACTTC
>TRBD2|TRBJ2-3|TRBV7-9|NA
CASSSHRGRATDTQYF
TGTGCCAGCAGCTCCCATCGAGGGAGGGCGACAGATACGCAGTATTTT
>NA|TRBJ1-3|TRBV9|NA
CASSVGSGNTIYF
TGTGCCAGCAGCGTCGGCTCTGGAAACACCATATATTTT
>NA|TRBJ1-4|TRBV5-8|NA
CASSRVPGRINEKLFF
TGTGCCAGCAGCCGAGTGCCGGGACGGATTAATGAAAAACTGTTTTTT
>NA|TRBJ2-1|TRBV18|NA
CASSPPRRDSYNEQFF
TGTGCCAGCTCACCACCGAGGCGGGACTCCTACAATGAGCAGTTCTTC
>NA|TRBJ2-7|TRBV5-1|once
CASSLGPGASYEQYF
TGCGCCAGCAGCTTAGGACCCGGGGCCTCTTACGAGCAGTACTTC
>NA|TRBJ2-2|TRBV9|NA
CASSALARTAGTGELFF
TGTGCCAGCAGCGCCCTAGCACGAACAGCGGGCACCGGGGAGCTGTTTTTT
>NA|TRBJ1-2|TRBV27|NA
CASTPAGRSYGYTF
TGTGCCAGCACTCCCGCGGGGAGGTCCTATGGCTACACCTTC